This TCR beta chain was identified in a study of OX40 agonist ivuxolimab in advanced cancers. Study at large: Patients received the agonistic anti-OX40 (CD134) antibody ivuxolimab. Patients receiving dose escalation had hepatocellular carcinoma, melanoma, renal cell or head and neck cancer. Notes on the study in general: Clonal expansion from baseline to week 6 occurred in both CD4+ and CD8+ T cells.

This clone came up once. Its antigen remains unidentified. Patients were ineligible given autoimmune disease history or systemic immunosuppression. Trimming pared 5 bases from V and 7 bases from J, leaving 18 bases between. From germline, CDR1 is MNHEY and CDR2 SMNVEV (reference sequence). CDR3 size: 14 residues. Data came from immunoSEQ multiplex PCR; TCRdb stores just in-frame clones and leaves some out. The profile covers tens of thousands of clones, with 80% to 90% appearing a single time and roughly an eighth taken by the ten largest. The TCR comes from an adult with an advanced solid tumor such as melanoma, head and neck, liver or kidney cancer. The V gene is TRBV27, the J gene TRBJ2-7; no firm D call. The specimen was CD4+ or CD8+ T cells sorted from blood, collected in a trial of the OX40 agonist ivuxolimab. This chain's CDR3 is CASSPMSRASEQYF. As DNA, the CDR3 is TGTGCCAGCAGTCCGATGAGCCGGGCGTCGGAGCAGTACTTC.